These 31 T cell receptor beta chains were sequenced from one sample in a study of vaccination effects on CD4 cells after COVID-19 (dated by TCRdb to about 2022). To identify antigen-specific CD4+ T cell clonotypes by their expansion, the ViraFEST assay first stimulated PBMC with viral peptide pools and then applied TCR sequencing. After approximately 11 days of culture, CD4+ T cells were isolated with the EasySep CD4+ T cell isolation kit. The library was obtained by the immunoSEQ multiplex PCR assay. The source is immuneACCESS, and TCRdb retained only in-frame sequences with V and J called. Part of the clones is not carried over; for the studies checked, unresolved V genes explain less than half of this, and the remainder is unexplained. For this sample there are some 59,000 clones; 75% to 90% appear just once. 2% to 2.5% of the sample goes to the ten largest clones. What these receptors recognize is not known.

The sequences come from CD4+ T cells from PBMCs cultured with HCoV-229E spike peptides, collected before COVID-19 vaccination. Read against the paper, the sample's cell subset or site label means: HCoV-229E spike overlapping peptide pool stimulation. These receptors were collected from a human donor who received a COVID-19 vaccine.

The chain recombines TRBV7-6 with TRBJ1-2; D may be TRBD1 (5 bases). The CDR3 consists of 13 residues. V was pared by 2 bases and J by 2 bases, with 6 bases between. Germline lookup yields CDR1 SGHVS and CDR2 FNYEAQ. The CDR3 nucleotides are TGTGCCAGCAGCTTAAACAGGAACTATGGCTACACCTTC. It encodes CASSLNRNYGYTF.

This clone occurred a few times. V and J are TRBV5-5 and TRBJ1-5; D is undetermined. CDR3 size: 15 residues. V dropped 0 bases and J dropped 0 bases, with 7 bases sitting between them. Looked up from germline, CDR1 is SGHKS and CDR2 is YYEKEE (reference sequence). The CDR3 coding sequence is TGTGCCAGCAGCTTGGTCACAAATAGCAATCAGCCCCAGCATTTT. As protein: CASSLVTNSNQPQHF.

Here the CDR3 DNA reads TGTGCCAGCCCCCAACCCCCTGGCCAACCGGCAGATACGCAGTATTTT. Amino acid sequence: CASPQPPGQPADTQYF. The chain recombines TRBV5-8 with TRBJ2-3; D is uncertain. Germline CDR1 is SGHTS and CDR2 is YDEGEE. V was trimmed by 7 bases and J by 4 bases, leaving 22 bases between them. The CDR3 is made up of 16 amino acids. The full variable domain, rest sourced from reference TRBV5-8 and TRBJ2-3, is EAGVTQSPTHLIKTRGQQATLRCSPISGHTSVYWYQQALGLGLQFLLWYDEGEERNRGNFPPRFSGRQFPNYSSELNVNALELEDSALYLCASPQPPGQPADTQYFGPGTRLTVL.

The V gene is TRBV18, the J gene TRBJ2-2; D not resolved. From germline, CDR1 is KGHSH and CDR2 LQKENI. V dropped 3 bases and J dropped 8 bases, with 7 bases sitting between them. The CDR3 has 12 amino acids. CDR3 nucleotide sequence: TGTGCCAGCTCACCCATCAAGGGGGAGCTGTTTTTT. It specifies CASSPIKGELFF.

The gene calls are TRBV24-1 and TRBJ2-5; D is unresolved. This CDR3 region has 13 residues. CDR1 KGHDR and CDR2 SFDVKD come from the germline V gene. The V gene lost 6 bases and the J gene lost 0 bases, with 7 bases spanning the gap. The CDR3 sequence is CATSKTNQETQYF. CDR3 DNA sequence: TGTGCCACCAGTAAGACAAACCAAGAGACCCAGTACTTC.

The CDR3 loop is CASSPPGGLGNTIYF. The CDR3 nucleotides are TGTGCCAGCTCACCACCGGGGGGGCTCGGAAACACCATATATTTT. This sequence joins TRBV18 and TRBJ1-3, with D maybe TRBD1 (6 bases). This CDR3 comprises 15 residues. The V end was cut by 0 bases, the J end by 4 bases, with 10 bases between. Germline values: CDR1 KGHSH, CDR2 LQKENI.

The gene calls are TRBV18 and TRBJ2-5; 7 positions agree with TRBD2. In germline, CDR1 is KGHSH, CDR2 LQKENI. This CDR3 comprises 16 residues. V shed 5 bases and J 3 bases; nucleotides not matched to a gene: 12. The CDR3 spells CASSGVIAGSEETQYF. The CDR3 region has the DNA TGTGCCAGCTCAGGAGTTATAGCGGGTTCGGAAGAGACCCAGTACTTC.

The V and J genes are TRBV5-5 and TRBJ2-3, with 12 bases lining up with TRBD1. The CDR3 runs to 20 residues. V trimming: 4 bases; J trimming: 4 bases; junction bases outside the gene matches: 19. Per germline, CDR1 SGHKS and CDR2 YYEKEE (reference sequence). The CDR3 reads CASSRLTFLGTGGGSDTQYF. CDR3 coding DNA: TGTGCCAGCAGCCGACTGACGTTTCTTGGGACAGGGGGCGGTTCAGATACGCAGTATTTT.

The genes are TRBV3-1 (or the pseudogene TRBV3-2) and TRBJ2-5, with no clear D. Per the germline V gene, CDR1 is LGHDT and CDR2 is YNNKEL (reference sequence). Trimming cost V 1 base and J 4 bases, with 13 bases left between them. There are 15 residues in the CDR3. The CDR3 here is CASSQGHQVGETQYF. DNA for the CDR3: TGTGCCAGCAGCCAAGGCCATCAGGTGGGAGAGACCCAGTACTTC.

The rearrangement links TRBV24-1 to TRBJ1-4; D not resolved. There are 16 residues in the CDR3. Germline CDR1 and CDR2: KGHDR and SFDVKD. The V end lost 3 bases, the J end lost 5 bases, and 15 bases lay between the germline ends. CDR3 coding DNA: TGTGCCACCAGTGATGCAAACAGCCCCGCGAATGAAAAACTGTTTTTT. Its protein product is CATSDANSPANEKLFF.

The chain combines TRBV2 with TRBJ2-7; D is unresolved. Germline V gene data show CDR1 as SNHLY and CDR2 as FYNNEI. The germline V and J ends were trimmed by 6 bases and 3 bases, with 6 bases remaining between them. This CDR3 has 11 amino acids. The CDR3 reads CASSQVYEQYV. The CDR3 DNA follows: TGTGCCAGCAGCCAGGTCTACGAGCAGTACGTC.

The rearrangement links TRBV3-1 (or the pseudogene TRBV3-2) to TRBJ2-3; TRBD2 matches at 11 bases. With V trimmed by 4 bases and J by 2 bases, 5 bases remained unmatched. The CDR3 runs to 16 residues. Germline loops: CDR1 LGHDT, CDR2 YNNKEL (reference sequence). CDR3 nucleotides: TGTGCCAGCAGCCGTGATAGCGGGGGGGCCACAGATACGCAGTATTTT. Its translation is CASSRDSGGATDTQYF.

The chain employs TRBV7-6 and TRBJ2-1, with 11 nucleotides matching TRBD2. From germline, CDR1 is SGHVS and CDR2 FNYEAQ. The junction had 5 bases not matched to a gene; V was cut back by 5 bases and J by 2 bases. The CDR3 sequence is 16 residues long. CDR3 in amino acids: CASSPLTSGAYNEQFF. For the CDR3, the DNA is TGTGCCAGCAGCCCGTTGACTAGCGGGGCCTACAATGAGCAGTTCTTC.

The V call is TRBV7-3, the J call TRBJ1-1, with a weak D call TRBD1 (6 bases). The germline V and J ends were trimmed by 6 bases and 7 bases, with 15 bases remaining between them. This CDR3 region has 13 residues. The germline V gene encodes CDR1 SGHTA and CDR2 FQGTGA. CDR3 in DNA: TGTGCCAGCAGACGGAACAGGGAGGGTGAAGCTTTCTTT. This codes for CASRRNREGEAFF. Using reference TRBV7-3 and TRBJ1-1 for the parts outside the CDR3, the full variable domain is GAGVSQTPSNKVTEKGKYVELRCDPISGHTALYWYRQSLGQGPEFLIYFQGTGAADDSGLPNDRFFAVRPEGSVSTLKIQRTERGDSAVYLCASRRNREGEAFFGQGTRLTVV.

The chain couples TRBV4-1 to TRBJ2-3; 7 bases line up with TRBD2. CDR3 size: 16 residues. V trimming: 3 bases; J trimming: 1 base; junction bases outside the gene matches: 7. Germline CDR1 reads MGHRA; CDR2 reads YSYEKL. In DNA form, the CDR3 reads TGCGCCAGCAGCCATGTAGCGGGCGGCGGCACAGATACGCAGTATTTT. Translation gives CASSHVAGGGTDTQYF.

The V call is TRBV6-5, the J call TRBJ2-2; 9 nucleotides match TRBD1. The CDR3 has 14 residues. The trim removed 6 bases at V and 7 bases at J, leaving 6 bases unmatched. Germline CDR1 MNHEY, CDR2 SVGAGI. CDR3 protein: CASSADRGGGELFF. The CDR3 bases are TGTGCCAGCAGCGCGGACAGGGGAGGCGGGGAGCTGTTTTTT.

This rearrangement joins TRBV5-1 to TRBJ1-1; D might be TRBD1 (5 bases). The V end was cut by 4 bases, the J end by 1 base, with 14 bases between. Germline values: CDR1 SGHRS, CDR2 YFSETQ. The CDR3 runs 15 residues. This chain's CDR3 is CASSPGTGKNTEAFF. The CDR3 DNA sequence: TGCGCCAGCAGCCCGGGGACGGGAAAGAACACTGAAGCTTTCTTT. Complete variable domain (other parts from reference TRBV5-1 and TRBJ1-1): KAGVTQTPRYLIKTRGQQVTLSCSPISGHRSVSWYQQTPGQGLQFLFEYFSETQRNKGNFPGRFSGRQFSNSRSEMNVSTLELGDSALYLCASSPGTGKNTEAFFGQGTRLTVV.

The chain couples TRBV2 to TRBJ1-3; no firm D call. From germline, CDR1 is SNHLY and CDR2 FYNNEI. This CDR3 is built from 13 residues. The germline V and J ends were trimmed by 7 bases and 9 bases, with 16 bases remaining between them. CDR3 residues: CASMMAASATIYF. The DNA of the CDR3 is TGTGCCAGCATGATGGCCGCGTCGGCCACCATATATTTT.

CDR3 bases: TGTGCCAGCAGCTTTTCGGGGACACTAGAAAAACTGTTTTTT. Translation: CASSFSGTLEKLFF. The chain carries TRBV5-6 and TRBJ1-4, with a tentative D call TRBD1 (6 bases). The germline V and J ends were trimmed by 2 bases and 8 bases, with 13 bases remaining between them. The germline gives CDR1 SGHDT, CDR2 YYEEEE. CDR3 length: 14 amino acids.

The gene calls are TRBV10-1 and TRBJ1-2, with no clear D. Trimming pared 2 bases from V and 2 bases from J, leaving 9 bases between. There are 14 residues in the CDR3. Germline V lookup: CDR1 WNHNN, CDR2 SYGVQD (reference sequence). The CDR3: CASSEGMENYGYTF. CDR3 nucleotide sequence: TGCGCCAGCAGTGAGGGGATGGAAAACTATGGCTACACCTTC.

J is TRBJ1-6 and V is TRBV7-2; tentatively, D is TRBD1 (6 bases). Deletions cut 2 bases from V and 7 bases from J, with 9 bases between. The CDR3 has 14 amino acids. Per the germline V gene, CDR1 is SGHTA and CDR2 is FQGNSA. The CDR3 protein is CASSLIRGNSPLHF. The CDR3 DNA reads as TGTGCCAGCAGCTTAATAAGGGGGAATTCACCCCTCCACTTT.

The chain recombines TRBV6-5 with TRBJ1-2, with a weak D call TRBD1 (6 bases). This CDR3 spans 13 amino acids. Germline values: CDR1 MNHEY, CDR2 SVGAGI. Trimming took off 4 bases at V and 2 bases at J, with 8 bases between the two ends. The CDR3 nucleotides read TGTGCCAGCAGTTCGACAGGAAACTATGGCTACACCTTC. This sequence encodes CASSSTGNYGYTF.

This chain uses TRBV6-6 with TRBJ1-4; D is unclear. The CDR3 extends over 15 amino acids. V lost 4 bases and J lost 0, with 9 bases in between. Per the germline V gene, CDR1 is MNHNY and CDR2 is SVGAGI (reference sequence). CDR3 coding DNA: TGTGCCAGCAGTTGGGCTACGACAACTAATGAAAAACTGTTTTTT. Protein product: CASSWATTTNEKLFF.

V is TRBV28 and J is TRBJ1-2, with D unresolved. Germline CDR1 is MDHEN and CDR2 is SYDVKM. The CDR3 spans 13 residues. V lost 8 bases and J lost 0, with 10 bases in between. The CDR3 region has the DNA TGTGCCAGCCGGAGGCCACCTAACTATGGCTACACCTTC. This encodes CASRRPPNYGYTF.

A note on this clone: This sample includes further DNA sequences coding for the same CDR3. V usage is TRBV30 and J usage is TRBJ2-7, with no clear D. Germline-derived CDR1 and CDR2 are GTSNPN and SVGIG (reference sequence). The length of the CDR3 is 13 residues. V shed 0 bases and J shed 0 bases, with 6 bases lying between them. The CDR3 reads CAWSVGSSYEQYV. The DNA for the CDR3 is TGTGCCTGGAGTGTAGGCAGCTCCTACGAGCAGTACGTC.

The V call is TRBV5-1, the J call TRBJ2-3; possibly TRBD1 for D (5 bases). The V and J ends lost 1 base and 2 bases respectively, with 8 bases between them. The CDR3 is 14 amino acids. Germline loops: CDR1 SGHRS, CDR2 YFSETQ. The CDR3 DNA reads TGCGCCAGCAGCTTGACAGGTGACACAGATACGCAGTATTTT. Encoded protein: CASSLTGDTDTQYF.

This clone was observed a single time. The chain is built from TRBV6-1 and TRBJ2-3; D may be TRBD2 (6 bases). Germline loops: CDR1 MNHNS, CDR2 SASEGT. The CDR3 totals 14 residues. Trimming left V 3 bases short and J 4 bases short, with 11 bases between. This CDR3 is CASSDQSGADTQYF. The CDR3, as DNA: TGTGCCAGCAGTGACCAATCGGGGGCAGATACGCAGTATTTT.

The J gene is TRBJ2-1, the V gene TRBV27; the match to TRBD1 covers 8 bases. This CDR3 is built from 16 residues. Germline values: CDR1 MNHEY, CDR2 SMNVEV (reference sequence). The junction had 13 bases not matched to a gene; V was cut back by 0 bases and J by 12 bases. The CDR3 coding sequence is TGTGCCAGCAGTTTATCTTGGCAGGGGGCTGTATCCGGGCAGTTCTTC. This sequence encodes CASSLSWQGAVSGQFF.

V is TRBV7-2 and J is TRBJ2-5; D gene ambiguous. Trimming pared 3 bases from V and 1 base from J, leaving 6 bases between. From germline, CDR1 is SGHTA and CDR2 FQGNSA. The CDR3 spans 13 residues. This CDR3 is CASSFGVQETQYF. CDR3 sequence (DNA): TGTGCCAGCAGCTTTGGGGTCCAAGAGACCCAGTACTTC.

The V gene is TRBV7-8, the J gene TRBJ1-2; 9 positions match TRBD1. This CDR3 is built from 16 residues. Per the germline V gene, CDR1 is SGHVS and CDR2 is FQNEAQ. The V segment lost 4 bases and the J segment 3 bases; nucleotides outside the gene matches: 9. CDR3: CASSSEKGQGHYGYTF. CDR3 nucleotide sequence: TGTGCCAGCAGCTCAGAGAAAGGACAGGGGCACTATGGCTACACCTTC.

The CDR3 is CASSSSLVSGANVLTF. The CDR3 DNA follows: TGTGCCAGCAGCTCGTCGTTGGTGTCTGGGGCCAACGTCCTGACTTTC. This sequence joins TRBV7-2 and TRBJ2-6; unclear D gene. The ends were cut back, 4 bases at V and 1 base at J, with 11 bases in the middle. Germline assignment: CDR1 SGHTA and CDR2 FQGNSA. CDR3 length: 16 amino acids.